Shown below are 3 T cell receptor beta chains from a single sample sequenced in a study of cytomegalovirus exposure and HLA in healthy donors. PCR amplification relied on 60 Vbeta primers (plus 13 Jbeta primers). The data were produced by immunoSEQ multiplex PCR, yet TCRdb's version contains in-frame clones alone and is incomplete. Of around 100,000 clones in the sample, around 79% were seen once. Sequenced: PBMCs. The source of these receptors is a male donor in good health and CMV-seropositive.

The chain carries TRBV7-9 and TRBJ2-7; 7 bases line up with TRBD1. Trimming removed 5 bases from V and 1 base from J; junction bases left unmatched: 8. The CDR3 loop spans 15 amino acids. The germline V gene encodes CDR1 SEHNR and CDR2 FQNEAQ (reference sequence). CDR3 DNA sequence: TGTGCCAGCAGCGACTACAGGGGTCCTTCCTACGAGCAGTACTTC. Translated, it gives CASSDYRGPSYEQYF. The whole variable domain, filled in from reference TRBV7-9 and TRBJ2-7, reads DTGVSQNPRHKITKRGQNVTFRCDPISEHNRLYWYRQTLGQGPEFLTYFQNEAQLEKSRLLSDRFSAERPKGSFSTLEIQRTEQGDSAMYLCASSDYRGPSYEQYFGPGTRLTVT.

V is TRBV30 and J is TRBJ2-2; tentatively, D is TRBD2 (7 bases). The CDR3 is 13 amino acids. CDR1 and CDR2 (germline): GTSNPN, SVGIG (reference sequence). V was clipped by 3 bases and J by 6 bases, with 11 bases between them. The CDR3 reads CAWRHGGPGELFF. The CDR3 DNA is TGTGCCTGGAGACACGGGGGGCCCGGGGAGCTGTTTTTT.

The V call is TRBV10-3, the J call TRBJ2-7; TRBD2 matches at 11 bases. In germline, CDR1 is ENHRY, CDR2 SYGVKD. The CDR3 extends over 14 amino acids. V shed 0 bases, J shed 10 bases, and the junction held 5 bases outside the gene matches. The CDR3: CAISESSGGAEQYF. Written as DNA, the CDR3 is TGTGCCATCAGTGAGTCTAGCGGGGGGGCCGAACAGTACTTC.